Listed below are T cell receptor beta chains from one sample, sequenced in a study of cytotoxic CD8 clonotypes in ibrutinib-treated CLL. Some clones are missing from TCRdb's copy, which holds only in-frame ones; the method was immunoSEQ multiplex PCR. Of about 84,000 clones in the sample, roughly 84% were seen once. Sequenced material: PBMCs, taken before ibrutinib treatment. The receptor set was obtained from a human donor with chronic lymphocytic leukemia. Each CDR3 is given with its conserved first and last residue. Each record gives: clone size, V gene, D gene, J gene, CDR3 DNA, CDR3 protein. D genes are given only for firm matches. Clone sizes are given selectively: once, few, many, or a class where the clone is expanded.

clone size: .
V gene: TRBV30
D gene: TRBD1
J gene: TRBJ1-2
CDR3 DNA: TGTGCCTGGAGTGAGACAGGGTGGGGATACACCTTC
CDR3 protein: CAWSETGWGYTF

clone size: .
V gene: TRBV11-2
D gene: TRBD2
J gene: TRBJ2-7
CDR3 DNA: TGTGCCAGCAGCTATCTCCTAGCGGCAACCTACGAGCAGTACTTC
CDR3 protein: CASSYLLAATYEQYF

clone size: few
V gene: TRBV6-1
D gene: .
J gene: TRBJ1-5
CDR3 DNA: TGTGCCAGCAGTGAAGGCTATAGCAATCAGCCCCAGCATTTT
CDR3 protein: CASSEGYSNQPQHF

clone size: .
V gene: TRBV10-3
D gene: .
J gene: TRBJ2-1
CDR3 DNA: TGTGCCATCAGTGGAACAGATTACAATGAGCAGTTCTTC
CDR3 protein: CAISGTDYNEQFF

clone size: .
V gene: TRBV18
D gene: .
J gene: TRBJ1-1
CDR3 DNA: TGTGCCAGCTCACCAAGCACGGTCGCGAACACTGAAGCTTTCTTT
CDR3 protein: CASSPSTVANTEAFF

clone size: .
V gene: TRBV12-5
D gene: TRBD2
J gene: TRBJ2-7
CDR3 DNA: TGTGCTAGTGGTTTGAGCCTAGGGCGACTAGCCGTTTTCTACGAGCAGTACTTC
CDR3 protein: CASGLSLGRLAVFYEQYF

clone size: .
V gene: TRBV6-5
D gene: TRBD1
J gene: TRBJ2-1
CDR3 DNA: TGTGCCAGCAGTCAGGGGGCTCCGGATGAGCAGTTCTTC
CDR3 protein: CASSQGAPDEQFF

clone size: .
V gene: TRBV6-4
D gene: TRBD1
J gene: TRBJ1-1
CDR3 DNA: TGTGCCAGCAGTGAATCCGGGACAGGGGGAACTGAAGCTTTCTTT
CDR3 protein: CASSESGTGGTEAFF

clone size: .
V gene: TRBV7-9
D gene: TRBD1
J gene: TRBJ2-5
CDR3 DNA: TGTGCCAGCAGCCTTTTACCCTCCCGACAGGGATGGGAGACCCAGTACTTC
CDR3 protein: CASSLLPSRQGWETQYF

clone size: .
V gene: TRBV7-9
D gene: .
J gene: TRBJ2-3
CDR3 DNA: TGTGCCAGCAGCCCGTGGTCCCCTTATCTCGATACGCAGTATTTT
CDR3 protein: CASSPWSPYLDTQYF

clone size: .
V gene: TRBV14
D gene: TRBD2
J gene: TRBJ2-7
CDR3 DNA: TGTGCCAGCAGCCAGCCTAGCGGGAGAGAAATGTACGAGCAGTACTTC
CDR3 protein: CASSQPSGREMYEQYF

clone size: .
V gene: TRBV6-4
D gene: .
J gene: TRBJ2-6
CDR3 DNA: TGTGCCAGCAGCCTCCAGGGTGCCAACGTCCTGACTTTC
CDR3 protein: CASSLQGANVLTF

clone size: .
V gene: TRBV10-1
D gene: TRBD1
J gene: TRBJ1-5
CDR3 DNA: TGCGCCAGCAGTGAAAGGCCAGGGGGCGAAGGTCAGCCCCAGCATTTT
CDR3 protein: CASSERPGGEGQPQHF

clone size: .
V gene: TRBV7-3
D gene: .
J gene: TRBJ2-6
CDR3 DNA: TGTGCCAGCAGCTCCGATCGGGAACAGGGAACGGGGGCCAACGTCCTGACTTTC
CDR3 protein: CASSSDREQGTGANVLTF

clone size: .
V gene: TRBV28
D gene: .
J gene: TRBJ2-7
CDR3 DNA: TGTGCCAGCCGCCAGGGATCCTACGAGCAGTACTTC
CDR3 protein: CASRQGSYEQYF

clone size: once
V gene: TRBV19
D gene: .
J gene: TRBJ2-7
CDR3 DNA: TGTGCCAGTAGTTCGCAGGAGGGGGCTGCCTACGAGCAGTACTTC
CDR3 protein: CASSSQEGAAYEQYF

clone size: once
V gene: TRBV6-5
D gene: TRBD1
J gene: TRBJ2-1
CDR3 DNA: TGTGCCAGCAGTCGGACAGGTACTCACAATGAGCAGTTCTTC
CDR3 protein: CASSRTGTHNEQFF

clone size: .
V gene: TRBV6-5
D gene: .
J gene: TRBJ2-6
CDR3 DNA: TGTGCCAGCAGCCACCAGGTCACAGGGGCCAACGTCCTGACTTTC
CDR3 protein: CASSHQVTGANVLTF